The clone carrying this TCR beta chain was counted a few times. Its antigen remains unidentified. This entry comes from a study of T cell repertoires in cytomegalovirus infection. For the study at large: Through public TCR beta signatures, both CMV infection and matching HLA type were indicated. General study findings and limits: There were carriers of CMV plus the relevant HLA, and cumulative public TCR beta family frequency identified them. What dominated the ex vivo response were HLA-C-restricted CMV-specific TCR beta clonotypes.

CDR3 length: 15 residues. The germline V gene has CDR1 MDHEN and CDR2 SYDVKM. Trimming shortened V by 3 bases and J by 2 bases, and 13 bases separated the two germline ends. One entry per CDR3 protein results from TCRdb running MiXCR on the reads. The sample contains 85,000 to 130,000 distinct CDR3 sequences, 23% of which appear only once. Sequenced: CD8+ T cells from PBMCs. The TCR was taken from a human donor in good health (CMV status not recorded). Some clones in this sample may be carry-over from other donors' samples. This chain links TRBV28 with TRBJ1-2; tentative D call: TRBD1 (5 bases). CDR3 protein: CASSFTIRDNYGYTF. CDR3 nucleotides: TGTGCCAGCAGTTTCACCATCAGGGACAACTATGGCTACACCTTC.